This TCR beta chain was recovered during a study of identical twins. Study-level findings and limits: Conclusions rested on cross-sectional statistics rather than following the same donors. With abundant cord blood beta clonotypes, insertions were fewer; memory repertoires showed no such pattern. Researchers reported weaker excess twin sharing in beta out-of-frame sequences.

Healthy Caucasians alone served as donors. About this clonotype itself: Its specificity is not known.

MiXCR, applied by TCRdb to the 5' RACE reads, yields one record per CDR3 protein. This table has 350,000 or so distinct CDR3 sequences, 10% to 15% appearing once. CDR1 KGHSH and CDR2 LQKENI come from the germline V gene. V shed 1 base and J shed 2 bases, with 12 bases lying between them. This CDR3 contains 16 residues. This sample also belongs to another study, concerning yellow fever vaccine responses in identical twins.

The sample taken for sequencing was CD8+ T cells sorted from blood. The chain recombines TRBV18 with TRBJ2-1, with a possible D match to TRBD1 (6 bases). The clonotype was recovered from a woman between 18 and 29 years old in good health. The chain's CDR3 is CASSPQYRVAYNEQFF. CDR3 nucleotides: TGTGCCAGCTCACCACAATACAGGGTGGCCTACAATGAGCAGTTCTTC.